Reported below is one T cell receptor (beta chain). Its target is not known. Regarding the study as a whole: Tumor memory CD4+ T cell TCR gene usage clustered with blood and lymph node memory CD4+ cells and lymph node naive CD4+ cells.

Germline V gene lookup returns CDR1 SQVTM and CDR2 ANQGSEA. The CDR3 covers 13 residues. Trimming cost V 5 bases and J 3 bases; bases outside gene matches: 5. Semi-nested PCR with Nested Universal Primer A followed constant-region reverse priming of full-length variable regions. TCRdb used MiXCR to reprocess the 5' RACE reads, holding one entry per CDR3 protein. Of about 40,000 distinct CDR3 sequences detected, under 20% appear once; the ten largest clones hold under 3.5%. Naive CD4+ cells had CD25+ Tregs removed. This receptor was obtained from a female donor with breast cancer. Specimen: naive CD4+ T cells sorted from a lymph node. Specified subset: naive CD4+ T cells, CD4+CD45RA+CD25-. V gene TRBV29-1 combines with J gene TRBJ2-7; TRBD1 agrees at 9 bases. The CDR3 DNA follows: TGCAGCGTTACCGGGACAGGGAACTACGAGCAGTACTTC. Its translation is CSVTGTGNYEQYF.